Following are 25 T cell receptor beta chains from one sample sequenced in a study of molecular identifiers for immune sequencing clone quantification (dated by TCRdb to the late 2010s). Receptors were amplified or captured by PCR. The sequencing machine was an Illumina HiSeq 4000. TCRdb reprocessing: public reads trimmed at Q25 with fastp, clones called with MiXCR, in-frame beta chains kept. Each CDR3 protein gets just one entry, which takes the most common genes and DNA from the rows behind it. This sample gives about 640,000 distinct CDR3 sequences in total; just under 20% of them show up just once. Around 0.86% of the sample is in the top ten clones. The source material was naive CD8+ T cells from blood, with Jurkat cell RNA spiked in. What the cell subset or site label conveys for this sample: FACS-sorted CD8+CD4-CCR7+CD45RA+ naive T cells. Every receptor here comes from a human donor in good health. Some libraries in this study had Jurkat cell RNA spiked in.

This clonotype showed up many times. This CDR3 is CASSLYSGETQYF. In DNA, the CDR3 is TGTGCCAGCAGTTTGTACAGTGGAGAGACCCAGTACTTC. This chain uses TRBV12-3 or TRBV12-4 with TRBJ2-5; D gene uncertain. V was clipped by 3 bases and J by 4 bases, with 9 bases between them. CDR3 size: 13 residues.

This clonotype was counted at least ten times. V gene TRBV7-9 combines with J gene TRBJ1-2; tentatively, D is TRBD1 (5 bases). Germline loops: CDR1 SEHNR, CDR2 FQNEAQ (reference sequence). V was pared by 1 base and J by 0 bases, with 6 bases between. The CDR3 spans 14 residues. This CDR3 reads CASSLEGPNYGYTF. The CDR3 DNA sequence: TGTGCCAGCAGCTTAGAGGGGCCTAACTATGGCTACACCTTC.

This clonotype was counted many times. The genes are TRBV18 and TRBJ2-7; possibly TRBD1 for D (5 bases). Germline V gene lookup returns CDR1 KGHSH and CDR2 LQKENI. The CDR3 runs 15 residues. Trimming shortened V by 8 bases and J by 9 bases, and 26 bases separated the two germline ends. In DNA form, the CDR3 reads TGTGCCAGCCCTGGAACCGATAGGGCCCAGGGTGGGCAGTACTTC. It yields the protein CASPGTDRAQGGQYF.

This clonotype has ten or more counts. The chain is built from TRBV12-5 and TRBJ1-5, with TRBD1 as a possible D gene (6 bases). The CDR3 is made up of 17 amino acids. V was cut by 3 bases and J by 3 bases, with 18 bases left in between. Per germline, CDR1 LGHNT and CDR2 FRNRAP. The CDR3 DNA reads as TGTGCTAGTGGTTTCATGACAGGTAGAGGGGACAATCAGCCCCAGCATTTT. Protein sequence: CASGFMTGRGDNQPQHF.

This clonotype was counted ten times or more. The chain employs TRBV7-9 and TRBJ2-4; maybe TRBD2 (6 bases). Per germline, CDR1 SEHNR and CDR2 FQNEAQ (reference sequence). The CDR3 covers 16 residues. V dropped 1 base and J dropped 1 base, with 11 bases sitting between them. CDR3 region: CASSLVEGPAKNIQYF. In DNA form, the CDR3 reads TGTGCCAGCAGCTTAGTGGAGGGCCCTGCCAAAAACATTCAGTACTTC.

V usage is TRBV6-5 and J usage is TRBJ2-5; 9 nucleotides line up with TRBD1. The ends lost 2 bases at V and 4 bases at J; junction bases unmatched: 2. The CDR3 contains 14 residues. Per the germline V gene, CDR1 is MNHEY and CDR2 is SVGAGI. Written as DNA, the CDR3 is TGTGCCAGCAGTTACGACAGGGGGGTAGAGACCCAGTACTTC. Translated: CASSYDRGVETQYF.

This clonotype was counted ten times or more. This chain links TRBV9 with TRBJ2-1, with D perhaps matching TRBD2 (6 bases). Per the germline V gene, CDR1 is SGDLS and CDR2 is YYNGEE. Trimming left V 4 bases short and J 2 bases short, with 16 bases between. The CDR3 is 16 residues long. CDR3 protein: CASSPETGGTYNEQFF. DNA of the CDR3: TGTGCCAGCAGCCCCGAAACCGGGGGTACCTACAATGAGCAGTTCTTC. The variable domain in full, with the rest retrieved from reference TRBV9 and TRBJ2-1, is DSGVTQTPKHLITATGQRVTLRCSPRSGDLSVYWYQQSLDQGLQFLIQYYNGEERAKGNILERFSAQQFPDLHSELNLSSLELGDSALYFCASSPETGGTYNEQFFGPGTRLTVL.

This clonotype was detected ten times or more. The V gene is TRBV4-1, the J gene TRBJ2-7; no definite D call. CDR3 length: 17 residues. Germline V gene data show CDR1 as MGHRA and CDR2 as YSYEKL. V lost 4 bases to trimming and J lost 6 bases, with 25 bases between them. The CDR3 region is CASSRSGLPDQLSEQYF. CDR3 DNA sequence: TGCGCCAGCAGCCGATCTGGTCTCCCGGACCAGCTCTCCGAGCAGTACTTC.

This chain uses TRBV12-3 or TRBV12-4 with TRBJ2-1; 10 bases fit TRBD2. After removal of 4 bases from V and 8 bases from J, the junction contained 11 bases not matched to a gene. CDR3 length equals 16 residues. CDR3: CASSSSSGGNRDEQFF. The CDR3 bases are TGTGCCAGCAGTTCCTCTAGCGGGGGAAATAGGGATGAGCAGTTCTTC.

The chain uses TRBV6-2 or TRBV6-3 and TRBJ2-3; D remains ambiguous. Trimming took off 3 bases at V and 6 bases at J, with 7 bases between the two ends. The V gene's germline CDR1 is MNHEY and CDR2 SVGEGT. CDR3 length: 12 amino acids. CDR3 DNA: TGTGCCAGCAGTTATTCCTGCGATACGCAGTATTTT. This gives the protein CASSYSCDTQYF.

The table lists this clonotype with many counts. The chain recombines TRBV6-2 or TRBV6-3 with TRBJ2-5; 8 bases align to TRBD2. Germline V CDR1 and CDR2: MNHEY, SVGEGT. V trimming: 6 bases; J trimming: 4 bases; junction bases outside the gene matches: 4. CDR3 length equals 13 residues. The CDR3 region has the DNA TGTGCCAGCAGCCACGGGGGGGCAGAGACCCAGTACTTC. Its protein product is CASSHGGAETQYF.

This clonotype has ten or more counts. The chain has TRBV15 and TRBJ1-2; D call uncertain. CDR1 is LNHNV, CDR2 YYDKDF, per germline (reference sequence). This CDR3 spans 13 amino acids. V lost 4 bases, J lost 2 bases, and 8 bases lay in between. CDR3 in DNA: TGTGCCACCAGCAATGCGGAAAACTATGGCTACACCTTC. This translates into CATSNAENYGYTF. The variable domain in full, with the rest retrieved from reference TRBV15 and TRBJ1-2, is DAMVIQNPRYQVTQFGKPVTLSCSQTLNHNVMYWYQQKSSQAPKLLFHYYDKDFNNEADTPDNFQSRRPNTSFCFLDIRSPGLGDTAMYLCATSNAENYGYTFGSGTRLTVV.

The chain couples TRBV3-1 to TRBJ1-3; D unclear. The germline gives CDR1 LGHDT, CDR2 YNNKEL (reference sequence). The CDR3 contains 16 residues. Trimming stripped 0 bases from V and 1 base from J, with 10 bases between. The CDR3 coding sequence is TGTGCCAGCAGCCAAGATGGCGGGGTATCTGGAAACACCATATATTTT. Its translation is CASSQDGGVSGNTIYF.

This clonotype was seen at least ten times. The rearrangement joins TRBV4-3 to TRBJ2-7, with D unclear. V shed 5 bases and J shed 4 bases, with 15 bases lying between them. The CDR3 runs to 14 residues. CDR1 is LGHNA, CDR2 YSLEER, per germline. The chain's CDR3 is CASSSSPNRYEQYF. The CDR3 nucleotides are TGCGCCAGCAGCTCATCCCCAAATCGATACGAGCAGTACTTC.

This clonotype was recorded at least ten times. The rearrangement joins TRBV28 to TRBJ1-1, with D perhaps TRBD1 (5 bases). CDR3 length: 14 residues. Trimming stripped 4 bases from V and 6 bases from J, with 15 bases between. Germline-derived CDR1 and CDR2 are MDHEN and SYDVKM. For the CDR3, the DNA is TGTGCCAGCAGTTCACCTTCCCGAGGGGCTGAAGCTTTCTTT. It encodes CASSSPSRGAEAFF. Drawing the rest from reference TRBV28 and TRBJ1-1, the complete variable domain is DVKVTQSSRYLVKRTGEKVFLECVQDMDHENMFWYRQDPGLGLRLIYFSYDVKMKEKGDIPEGYSVSREKKERFSLILESASTNQTSMYLCASSSPSRGAEAFFGQGTRLTVV.

This clonotype appeared many times. V and J are TRBV28 and TRBJ2-7, with D hard to call. The CDR3 has 11 amino acids. CDR1 is MDHEN and CDR2 is SYDVKM in the germline V gene. V was pared by 10 bases and J by 6 bases, with 13 bases between. The CDR3 DNA follows: TGTGCCACTACGGGTTCTGGCGAGCAGTACTTC. Translating gives CATTGSGEQYF.

This clonotype was observed at least ten times. This chain connects TRBV3-1 to TRBJ2-5; no definite D call. This CDR3 is 12 amino acids long. CDR1 is LGHDT and CDR2 is YNNKEL in the germline V gene (reference sequence). Trimming cost V 3 bases and J 5 bases, with 7 bases left between them. The CDR3 sequence: CASSQETETQYF. The CDR3 region has the DNA TGTGCCAGCAGCCAGGAGACGGAGACCCAGTACTTC.

The chain employs TRBV7-3 and TRBJ2-1; 8 bases agree with TRBD2. Germline V gene data show CDR1 as SGHTA and CDR2 as FQGTGA. CDR3 length: 12 amino acids. Trimming took 8 bases from V and 6 from J; bases not matched to a gene: 3. CDR3 bases: TGTGCCAGCGCCCTAGCGGGCAATGAGCAGTTCTTC. This gives the protein CASALAGNEQFF.

This clonotype came up many times. The CDR3 sequence: CASSLRGPNTGELFF. The CDR3 DNA reads as TGTGCCAGCAGTTTGAGGGGGCCCAACACCGGGGAGCTGTTTTTT. J is TRBJ2-2 and V is TRBV12-3 or TRBV12-4; 7 bases are shared with TRBD1. The CDR3 spans 15 residues. V gave up 3 bases and J gave up 2 bases; unmatched junction bases: 3.

The V and J genes are TRBV27 and TRBJ2-7; 7 bases map to TRBD2. Germline-derived CDR1 and CDR2 are MNHEY and SMNVEV (reference sequence). With 0 bases clipped from V and 4 bases from J, the junction kept 12 bases outside the gene matches. The CDR3 totals 17 residues. The CDR3 region is CASSLSRGIAGVYEQYF. CDR3 DNA sequence: TGTGCCAGCAGTTTATCGCGCGGAATAGCGGGTGTGTACGAGCAGTACTTC.

At least ten counts were recorded for this clonotype. V is TRBV7-9 and J is TRBJ2-7; 7 bases align to TRBD1. The J segment lost 2 bases and the V segment lost 0 bases, leaving 7 bases of the junction unmatched. The CDR3 length is 16 residues. Germline V gives CDR1 SEHNR, CDR2 FQNEAQ (reference sequence). CDR3 in amino acids: CASSLAGQSVPYEQYF. The CDR3 nucleotides are TGTGCCAGCAGCTTAGCGGGACAGAGTGTTCCCTACGAGCAGTACTTC.

The genes are TRBV5-1 and TRBJ2-5; a possible D gene is TRBD1 (5 bases). Between the trimmed V and J ends, which lost 3 bases and 0 bases, there was a span of 9 bases. The CDR3 is 14 residues long. Germline assignment: CDR1 SGHRS and CDR2 YFSETQ. Here the CDR3 reads CASSSGQDQETQYF. The CDR3 bases are TGCGCCAGCAGCTCCGGACAAGACCAAGAGACCCAGTACTTC.

To note about this clonotype: A much larger clone differs from this one at a single base, so this may be a read error. The chain links TRBV12-3 or TRBV12-4 to TRBJ1-2; 7 positions agree with TRBD1. This CDR3 contains 15 residues. CDR3 sequence: CAGSSPGTVNYGYTF. The CDR3, as DNA: TGTGCCGGCAGTTCTCCCGGGACAGTCAACTATGGCTACACCTTC.

On this clonotype itself: A much larger clonotype is one base distant, so this may be a read error. This rearrangement joins TRBV19 to TRBJ1-5; D is perhaps TRBD1 (6 bases). The V gene lost 5 bases and the J gene lost 6 bases, with 11 bases spanning the gap. CDR3 length: 13 amino acids. CDR1 and CDR2 from the germline V gene are LNHDA and SQIVND (reference sequence). DNA of the CDR3: TGTGCCAGTAGTGCGCCGGGGGCTCAGCCCCAGCATTTT. This sequence encodes CASSAPGAQPQHF.

To note about this clonotype: One end of the junction is discordant with germline, which a read error may explain. The chain joins TRBV14 to TRBJ2-2, with D possibly TRBD2 on 6 matching bases. Germline V gives CDR1 SGHDN, CDR2 FVKESK. CDR3 length: 17 residues. This CDR3 reads CASSNLRGTPNAGELFF. CDR3 sequence (DNA): TGTGCCAGCAGCAACCTACGGGGGACCCCGAACGCCGGGGAGCTGTTTTTT.